This passage covers 9 T cell receptor beta chains from one sample sequenced in a study of blood T cell repertoires in COVID-19. TCRdb's table, derived via immunoSEQ multiplex PCR, lists solely in-frame clones and lacks some. The sample lists 200,000 to 250,000 clones, roughly 85% occurring once. Input material: peripheral blood. These TCRs come from a man in his forties with acute or convalescent COVID-19.

This clone was found a few times. Compared with germline, one end of the junction differs, possibly owing to a read error. This sequence joins TRBV3-1 (or the pseudogene TRBV3-2) and TRBJ2-5; 13 bases are shared with TRBD2. The CDR3 has 15 residues. Germline assignment: CDR1 LGHDT and CDR2 YNNKEL (reference sequence). CDR3 sequence reads: CASSRGLAGAGAPDF. CDR3 in DNA: TGTGCCAGCAGCCGAGGACTAGCGGGGGCCGGGGCCCCAGACTTC.

The chain uses TRBV2 and TRBJ2-1; a weak D match, TRBD1 (6 bases). The CDR3 covers 15 residues. The V gene lost 5 bases and the J gene lost 4 bases, with 15 bases spanning the gap. Per germline, CDR1 SNHLY and CDR2 FYNNEI. This CDR3 reads CASSPLGGRYNEQFF. The CDR3 DNA follows: TGTGCCAGCAGTCCTTTAGGGGGAAGGTACAATGAGCAGTTCTTC. Full variable domain (remainder filled in from reference TRBV2 and TRBJ2-1): EPEVTQTPSHQVTQMGQEVILRCVPISNHLYFYWYRQILGQKVEFLVSFYNNEISEKSEIFDDQFSVERPDGSNFTLKIRSTKLEDSAMYFCASSPLGGRYNEQFFGPGTRLTVL.

This clone was seen only once. The V and J genes are TRBV7-9 and TRBJ1-6; D is possibly TRBD1 (6 bases). Germline V gene data show CDR1 as SEHNR and CDR2 as FQNEAQ (reference sequence). The V gene lost 1 base and the J gene lost 8 bases, with 15 bases spanning the gap. The CDR3 spans 16 residues. The CDR3 DNA follows: TGTGCCAGCAGCTTAGGCACTTCCACAGGGTATTCACCCCTCCACTTT. Translation: CASSLGTSTGYSPLHF. The whole variable domain, remainder taken from reference TRBV7-9 and TRBJ1-6, is DTGVSQNPRHKITKRGQNVTFRCDPISEHNRLYWYRQTLGQGPEFLTYFQNEAQLEKSRLLSDRFSAERPKGSFSTLEIQRTEQGDSAMYLCASSLGTSTGYSPLHFGNGTRLTVT.

The chain carries TRBV7-9 and TRBJ2-7, with D perhaps TRBD2 (7 bases). This CDR3 is built from 15 residues. V lost 3 bases and J lost 4, with 16 bases in between. CDR1 is SEHNR and CDR2 is FQNEAQ in the germline V gene (reference sequence). The CDR3 DNA reads as TGTGCCAGCAGCTTGGATGGGGGGGCTCTGTACGAGCAGTACTTC. Translation gives CASSLDGGALYEQYF.

In nucleotides, the CDR3 is TGTGCCAGCAGCTTGGGCCAGACAGCTAAAAACACCATATATTTT. Its protein is CASSLGQTAKNTIYF. The rearrangement links TRBV7-9 to TRBJ1-3; possibly TRBD1 for D (5 bases). This CDR3 is built from 15 residues. From germline, CDR1 is SEHNR and CDR2 FQNEAQ (reference sequence). V shed 3 bases and J shed 6 bases, with 15 bases lying between them.

V is TRBV2 and J is TRBJ2-7, with 8 bases fitting TRBD1. Germline-derived CDR1 and CDR2 are SNHLY and FYNNEI. The CDR3 loop spans 12 amino acids. The V gene end was trimmed by 5 bases and the J gene end by 5 bases; junction bases not matched to a gene: 2. CDR3 region: CASSKDRDEQYF. Here the CDR3 DNA reads TGTGCCAGCAGTAAGGACAGGGACGAGCAGTACTTC. Combining the CDR3 with reference TRBV2 and TRBJ2-7 gives the whole variable domain EPEVTQTPSHQVTQMGQEVILRCVPISNHLYFYWYRQILGQKVEFLVSFYNNEISEKSEIFDDQFSVERPDGSNFTLKIRSTKLEDSAMYFCASSKDRDEQYFGPGTRLTVT.

The chain combines TRBV2 with TRBJ1-1; D gene uncertain. Germline values: CDR1 SNHLY, CDR2 FYNNEI. This CDR3 is 10 amino acids long. V was pared by 9 bases and J by 3 bases, with 5 bases between. The CDR3 nucleotides read TGTGCCAGGGCGGACACTGAAGCTTTCTTT. Translating gives CARADTEAFF. Combining the CDR3 with reference TRBV2 and TRBJ1-1 gives the whole variable domain EPEVTQTPSHQVTQMGQEVILRCVPISNHLYFYWYRQILGQKVEFLVSFYNNEISEKSEIFDDQFSVERPDGSNFTLKIRSTKLEDSAMYFCARADTEAFFGQGTRLTVV.

The rearrangement uses TRBV20-1 and TRBJ2-2; 7 bases align to TRBD2. Germline V CDR1 and CDR2: DFQATT, SNEGSKA (reference sequence). Trimming removed 3 bases from V and 6 bases from J; junction bases left unmatched: 10. CDR3 size: 15 residues. The CDR3: CSASRSGRRAGELFF. Written as DNA, the CDR3 is TGCAGTGCTAGTAGGTCCGGGAGGCGGGCCGGGGAGCTGTTTTTT.

V and J are TRBV6-2 or TRBV6-3 and TRBJ1-5, with 8 bases identical to TRBD1. V gave up 6 bases and J gave up 6 bases; unmatched junction bases: 7. The germline V gene encodes CDR1 MNHEY and CDR2 SVGEGT. The CDR3 spans 14 residues. The CDR3 loop reads CASSPGGWGQPQHF. The CDR3 DNA sequence: TGTGCCAGCAGCCCAGGGGGCTGGGGTCAGCCCCAGCATTTT.